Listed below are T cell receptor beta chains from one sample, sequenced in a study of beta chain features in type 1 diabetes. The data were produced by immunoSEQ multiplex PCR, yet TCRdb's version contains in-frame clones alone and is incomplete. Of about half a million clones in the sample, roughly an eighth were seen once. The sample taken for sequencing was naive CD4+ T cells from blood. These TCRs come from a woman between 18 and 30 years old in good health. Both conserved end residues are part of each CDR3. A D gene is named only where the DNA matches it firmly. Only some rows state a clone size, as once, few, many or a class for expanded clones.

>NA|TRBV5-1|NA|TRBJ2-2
TGCGCCAGCAGCTTAGGGAACACCGGGGAGCTGTTTTTT
CASSLGNTGELFF
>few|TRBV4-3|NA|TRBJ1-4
TGCGCCAGCAGCCAAGCAGGGTCGGGCGAAAAACTGTTTTTT
CASSQAGSGEKLFF
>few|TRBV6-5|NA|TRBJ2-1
TGTGCCAGCAGAGAGGACAGCTACAATGAGCAGTTCTTC
CASREDSYNEQFF
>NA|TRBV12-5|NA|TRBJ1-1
TGTGCTAGTGGTTTGGTACTTGGGGGAAAGAACACTGAAGCTTTCTTT
CASGLVLGGKNTEAFF
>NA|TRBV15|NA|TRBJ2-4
TGTGCCACCCGTGGCAGCAGCTCTTTGTTGTACTTC
CATRGSSSLLYF
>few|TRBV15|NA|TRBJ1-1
TGTGCCACCAGCTTTGGGGTCCGGACCACTGAAGCTTTCTTT
CATSFGVRTTEAFF
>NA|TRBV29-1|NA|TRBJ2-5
TGCAGCGCCTCCGGCGGGGGCCCTCAAGAGACCCAGTACTTC
CSASGGGPQETQYF
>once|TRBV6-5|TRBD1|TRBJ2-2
TGTGCCAGCAGTCGGGACAGGTCCACCGGGGAGCTGTTTTTT
CASSRDRSTGELFF
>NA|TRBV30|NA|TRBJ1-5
TGTGCCTGGAGTGACCCCTCGCAGGGGCTCATTTACAATCAGCCCCAGCATTTT
CAWSDPSQGLIYNQPQHF
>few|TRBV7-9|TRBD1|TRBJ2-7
TGTGCCAGCAGTTACGACAGGGGCTCCTACGAGCAGTACTTC
CASSYDRGSYEQYF
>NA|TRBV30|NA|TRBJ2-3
TGTGCCTGGAGTGTATTAGAAGATACGCAGTATTTT
CAWSVLEDTQYF
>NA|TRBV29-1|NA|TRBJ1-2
TGCAGCGTCCCAGGTGGCTATGGCTACACCTTC
CSVPGGYGYTF
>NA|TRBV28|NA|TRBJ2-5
TGTGCCACCAAACAGGGCGGGGAAGAGACCCAGTACTTC
CATKQGGEETQYF
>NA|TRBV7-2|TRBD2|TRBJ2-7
TGTGCCAGCAGCTGGGCAGCGGGAGGCGTTGAAAGCGAGCAGTACTTC
CASSWAAGGVESEQYF
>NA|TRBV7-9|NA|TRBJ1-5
TGTGCCAGCAGCTATACAGGGTCTCAGCCCCAGCATTTT
CASSYTGSQPQHF
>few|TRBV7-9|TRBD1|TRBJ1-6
TGTGCCAGCAGCTTAGGGGACAGGGATTCACCCCTCCACTTT
CASSLGDRDSPLHF
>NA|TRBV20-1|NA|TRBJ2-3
TGCAGTGCTAAGCCCACAGATACGCAGTATTTT
CSAKPTDTQYF
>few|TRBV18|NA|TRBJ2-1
TGTGCCAGCTCACCCAAAATCGAGGGCCCCTACAATGAGCAGTTCTTC
CASSPKIEGPYNEQFF
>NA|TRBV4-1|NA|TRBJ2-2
TGCGCCAGCAGCCAGCAGGGTAACACCGGGGAGCTGTTTTTT
CASSQQGNTGELFF
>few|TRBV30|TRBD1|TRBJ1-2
TGTGCCTGGAGTCCCTCCAGGGGGCGCCGGGACTATGGCTACACCTTC
CAWSPSRGRRDYGYTF
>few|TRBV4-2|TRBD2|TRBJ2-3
TGTGCCAGCAGCCAGAGTAGCGGGAGGTGGGACCTGGGTACGCAGTATTTT
CASSQSSGRWDLGTQYF
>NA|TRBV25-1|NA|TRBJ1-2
TGTGCCAGCAGTGAACCGGGACCCCGGGATAATGGCTACACCTTC
CASSEPGPRDNGYTF
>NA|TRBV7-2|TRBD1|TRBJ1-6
TGTGCCAGCAGCTTACAGACAGGGGGGAATTCACCCCTCCACTTT
CASSLQTGGNSPLHF
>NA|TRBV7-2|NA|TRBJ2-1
TGTGCCAGCAGCCTACCCGCGGAAAAGCAGTTCTTC
CASSLPAEKQFF
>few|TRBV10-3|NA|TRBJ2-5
TGTGCCATCAGTGAGGGGGGCCCAGGGGAGACCCAGTACTTC
CAISEGGPGETQYF
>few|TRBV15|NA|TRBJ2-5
TGTGCCACCAGCAGGCAACACAGGCAACCCCAGGGAGAGACCCAGTACTTC
CATSRQHRQPQGETQYF
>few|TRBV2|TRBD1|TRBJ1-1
TGTGCCAGCATTGGTCAGGGGGTGAGGACTGAAGCTTTCTTT
CASIGQGVRTEAFF